This is a list of T cell receptor beta chains from one sample in a study. TCRdb called the RT-PCR reads again in MiXCR, with one record for every CDR3 protein. The top ten clones hold roughly 3.9% of a sample with around 700,000 distinct CDR3 sequences, 13% to 15% of them seen once. The sample consisted of memory CD4+ T cells from blood. All receptors come from a female donor in good health, serving as a healthy control. Both conserved end residues are trimmed from each CDR3. Not all rows give a size; the values are once, few, many and, for expanded clones, a class.

j_call	clone_size	v_call	cdr3_aa
TRBJ1-1	NA	TRBV19	ASSDIYAPEAF
TRBJ2-5	few	TRBV12-3/TRBV12-4	ASSKSTGETQY
TRBJ2-3	few	TRBV20-1	SARHQAGGPFMSDTQY
TRBJ2-3	many	TRBV7-2	ASSPTGAGDTQY
TRBJ2-7	NA	TRBV5-1	ASRIQGSSYEQY
TRBJ1-1	many	TRBV24-1	ATSAKGGLEAF
TRBJ1-2	many	TRBV5-1	ASSPDRLNYGYT
TRBJ2-7	many	TRBV4-1	ASSPPGGSVEQY
TRBJ2-1	few	TRBV7-2	ASRPGTSGEQF
TRBJ2-2	few	TRBV28	ASRGTGSGELF
TRBJ2-2	NA	TRBV10-2	ASSEGGTSNGELF
TRBJ2-6	few	TRBV7-9	ASSPGFSSGANVLT
TRBJ1-1	few	TRBV12-3/TRBV12-4	ASRGREGTEAF
TRBJ1-1	NA	TRBV5-8	ASSTRQRNTEAF
TRBJ1-4	few	TRBV6-1	ASSLTGIVIGATNEKLF
TRBJ1-1	few	TRBV7-2	ASSLVTGLNTEAF
TRBJ2-7	few	TRBV19	ASSIAYTGTYEQY
TRBJ2-3	NA	TRBV20-1	SAKVRVYTDTQY
TRBJ1-2	many	TRBV18	ASSPVRYGYT
TRBJ2-7	many	TRBV27	ASSSRLVPPLSYEQY
TRBJ2-2	few	TRBV25-1	ASSRGLAANTGELF
TRBJ2-5	NA	TRBV5-5	ASSWAPRGIQETQY
TRBJ2-2	few	TRBV10-3	AIRGLAGDGELF
TRBJ2-1	many	TRBV7-2	ASSLGLGSIYNEQF
TRBJ2-7	NA	TRBV27	ASSRASNYEQY
TRBJ2-7	NA	TRBV10-3	ATGQATYEQY
TRBJ2-3	NA	TRBV7-3	ASSSAGIGDTQY
TRBJ1-1	NA	TRBV7-2	ASSLKSQFTEAF
TRBJ2-3	NA	TRBV3-1	ASSRRDSEDTQY
TRBJ1-2	NA	TRBV12-3/TRBV12-4	ASRPGLGGYT
TRBJ2-1	NA	TRBV25-1	ASSGRRGGLSYNEQF
TRBJ2-7	NA	TRBV9	ASTFTGGSYEQY
TRBJ2-7	many	TRBV5-1	ASSPSSGFYEQY
TRBJ1-6	NA	TRBV7-2	ASSPRAGASPIH
TRBJ2-5	NA	TRBV5-8	ASSRGGVTGGTQY
TRBJ2-7	few	TRBV7-8	ASSLATALAGAGRQY
TRBJ2-3	few	TRBV24-1	ATSDAGTGGGTDTQY
TRBJ2-1	NA	TRBV7-3	ASSLGPQAHYGRF
TRBJ1-5	few	TRBV12-3/TRBV12-4	ASSEIRGAGNQPQH
TRBJ1-1	few	TRBV12-3/TRBV12-4	ASRGFGHMNTEAF
TRBJ1-2	NA	TRBV4-2	ASSQDPRDNVYGYT
TRBJ1-6	NA	TRBV6-6	ASSQTGDNSPLH
TRBJ1-6	few	TRBV10-3	AISDRDSSSYNSPLH
TRBJ1-5	once	TRBV19	ASRSGQINQPQH
TRBJ2-7	few	TRBV7-9	ASSSPAGGGRYEQY